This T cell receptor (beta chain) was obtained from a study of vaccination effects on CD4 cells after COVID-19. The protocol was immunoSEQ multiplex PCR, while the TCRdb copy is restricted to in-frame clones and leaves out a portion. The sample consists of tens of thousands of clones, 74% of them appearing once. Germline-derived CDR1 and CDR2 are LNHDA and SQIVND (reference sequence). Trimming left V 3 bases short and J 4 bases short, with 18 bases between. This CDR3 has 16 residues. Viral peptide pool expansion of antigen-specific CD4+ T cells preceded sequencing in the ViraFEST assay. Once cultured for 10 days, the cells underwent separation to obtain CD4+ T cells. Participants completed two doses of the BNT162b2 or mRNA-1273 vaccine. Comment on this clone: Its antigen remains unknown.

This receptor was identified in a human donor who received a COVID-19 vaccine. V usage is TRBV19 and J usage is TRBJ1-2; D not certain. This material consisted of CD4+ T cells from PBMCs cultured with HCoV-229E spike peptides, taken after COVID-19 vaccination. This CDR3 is CASSIDPSEQSYGYTF. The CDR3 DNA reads TGTGCCAGTAGTATTGATCCTTCGGAACAGTCCTATGGCTACACCTTC.